This TCR beta chain was profiled in a study of blood T cell repertoires in COVID-19. Trimming took 2 bases from V and 1 from J, leaving 9 bases between them. This CDR3 contains 15 residues. Germline-derived CDR1 and CDR2 are LNHDA and SQIVND (reference sequence). Data came from immunoSEQ multiplex PCR; TCRdb stores just in-frame clones and leaves some out. The sample includes some 120,000 clones, around three quarters of them seen just once. Sample: peripheral blood. This TCR was recovered from a man aged 35-49 years with active or convalescent COVID-19. This chain uses TRBV19 with TRBJ1-5, with D perhaps TRBD1 (6 bases). The CDR3 nucleotides read TGTGCCAGTAGTATAACAGGGCAGAGCAATCAGCCCCAGCATTTT. Its translation: CASSITGQSNQPQHF.